A selection of T cell receptor beta chains follows, all from one sample in a study of beta chain features in type 1 diabetes. TCRdb's table, derived via immunoSEQ multiplex PCR, lists solely in-frame clones and lacks some. The sample records about 390,000 clones, 8.5% to 10% being singletons. The sequenced material came from central memory CD4+ T cells from blood. These receptors were obtained from a man aged 25-40 years with type 1 diabetes. Both conserved end residues are part of each CDR3. A D gene is named only where the DNA matches it firmly. Size is stated for part of the rows, as once, few or many counts, or as a class when the clone is expanded.

D: .; J: TRBJ2-7; V: TRBV7-8; size: few; CDR3: CASSLEGQNYEQYF; DNA: TGTGCCAGCAGCTTAGAAGGACAGAACTACGAGCAGTACTTC
D: TRBD1; J: TRBJ1-5; V: TRBV6-5; size: .; CDR3: CASSYRGRFDQPQHF; DNA: TGTGCCAGCAGTTACAGGGGGCGGTTTGATCAGCCCCAGCATTTT
D: TRBD2; J: TRBJ2-1; V: TRBV5-1; size: .; CDR3: CASSPGLAGSDEQFF; DNA: TGCGCCAGCAGCCCCGGACTAGCCGGCAGCGATGAGCAGTTCTTC
D: .; J: TRBJ1-4; V: TRBV7-6; size: .; CDR3: CASSLSGGTNEKLFF; DNA: TGTGCCAGCAGCTTAAGCGGGGGAACTAATGAAAAACTGTTTTTT
D: TRBD1; J: TRBJ2-1; V: TRBV11-3; size: many; CDR3: CASSLGAGGSNEQFF; DNA: TGTGCCAGCAGCTTAGGTGCAGGGGGCTCGAATGAGCAGTTCTTC
D: .; J: TRBJ2-7; V: TRBV6-6; size: .; CDR3: CASTQGRGVYEQYF; DNA: TGTGCCAGCACGCAGGGCAGGGGTGTATACGAGCAGTACTTC
D: .; J: TRBJ2-3; V: TRBV5-1; size: few; CDR3: CASKQGMGTDTQYF; DNA: TGCGCCAGCAAACAGGGTATGGGCACAGATACGCAGTATTTT
D: .; J: TRBJ2-6; V: TRBV4-2; size: few; CDR3: CASSQKADSSGANVLTF; DNA: TGTGCCAGCAGCCAGAAAGCGGACAGTTCTGGGGCCAACGTCCTGACTTTC
D: TRBD1; J: TRBJ2-7; V: TRBV19; size: few; CDR3: CASSTIQGSIHEQYF; DNA: TGTGCCAGTAGTACGATACAGGGGTCGATCCACGAGCAGTACTTC
D: .; J: TRBJ2-3; V: TRBV6-6; size: .; CDR3: CASSVGGRKDTQYF; DNA: TGTGCCAGCAGCGTAGGGGGGAGGAAAGATACGCAGTATTTT
D: .; J: TRBJ2-1; V: TRBV28; size: many; CDR3: CASITRWVLSYNEQFF; DNA: TGTGCCAGCATAACCCGCTGGGTGCTTTCCTACAATGAGCAGTTCTTC
D: .; J: TRBJ2-3; V: TRBV5-1; size: .; CDR3: CASSSDSPGDTQYF; DNA: TGCGCCAGCAGCAGCGACAGCCCAGGGGATACGCAGTATTTT
D: TRBD1; J: TRBJ2-1; V: TRBV13; size: many; CDR3: CASSGKFDRGVGNEQFF; DNA: TGTGCCAGCAGCGGAAAGTTTGACAGGGGGGTCGGGAATGAGCAGTTCTTC
D: TRBD1; J: TRBJ2-5; V: TRBV5-1; size: .; CDR3: CASRRTGGETQYF; DNA: TGCGCCAGCAGGAGGACAGGGGGGGAGACCCAGTACTTC
D: TRBD1; J: TRBJ2-1; V: TRBV2; size: few; CDR3: CASSVGQGAYNEQFF; DNA: TGTGCCAGCAGTGTTGGACAGGGGGCGTACAATGAGCAGTTCTTC
D: TRBD1; J: TRBJ2-5; V: TRBV9; size: few; CDR3: CASSKHRGREETQYF; DNA: TGTGCCAGCAGCAAACACAGGGGAAGGGAAGAGACCCAGTACTTC
D: .; J: TRBJ1-1; V: TRBV18; size: many; CDR3: CASSDSVSTEAFF; DNA: TGTGCCAGCTCCGACTCGGTTAGCACTGAAGCTTTCTTT
D: TRBD1; J: TRBJ2-7; V: TRBV6-6; size: few; CDR3: CASSPGQGRSYEQYF; DNA: TGTGCCAGCAGCCCCGGACAGGGACGATCCTACGAGCAGTACTTC
D: TRBD2; J: TRBJ2-7; V: TRBV10-3; size: .; CDR3: CASSSGTSNYKQYF; DNA: TGTGCCAGCAGCTCCGGGACTAGCAATTATAAGCAGTACTTC
D: .; J: TRBJ2-4; V: TRBV30; size: few; CDR3: CAWADSIAKNIQYF; DNA: TGTGCCTGGGCCGACAGCATAGCCAAAAACATTCAGTACTTC
D: TRBD2; J: TRBJ2-1; V: TRBV7-6; size: few; CDR3: CASSLLGPSGSYNEQFF; DNA: TGTGCCAGCAGCTTACTCGGGCCTAGCGGGTCCTACAATGAGCAGTTCTTC